This is a list of T cell receptor beta chains from one sample in a study of blood T cells in healthy people across ages. TCRdb itself ran the 5' RACE reads through MiXCR, one entry per CDR3 protein. The sample has 1.6 million or so distinct CDR3 sequences, 34% seen once. Sequencing was done on a sample of blood. These receptors came from a woman in her 30s in good health. CDR3s include the opening cysteine and the closing phenylalanine or tryptophan. Each record gives: V gene, D gene, clone size, J gene, CDR3 DNA, CDR3 protein. A D gene is named only where the DNA matches it firmly. For some rows the clone size is stated as once, few or many, or as a class when expanded; others skip it.

TRBV6-5	NA	NA	TRBJ2-3	TGTGCCAGCAGTTACTCAAAGACTGCAGATACGCAGTATTTT	CASSYSKTADTQYF
TRBV15	NA	few	TRBJ2-1	TGTGCCACCAGCACAAAGAGGGGAGAGTCCTACAATGAGCAGTTCTTC	CATSTKRGESYNEQFF
TRBV7-2	NA	many	TRBJ2-1	TGTGCCAGCAGCTTGACGATTGAGGGGTTCAATGAGCAGTTCTTC	CASSLTIEGFNEQFF
TRBV18	TRBD1	NA	TRBJ2-1	TGTGCCAGCTCCCGGCAGGGGGACTACAATGAGCAGTTCTTC	CASSRQGDYNEQFF
TRBV10-1	NA	NA	TRBJ2-7	TGCGCCGGCAGTGCCGAGCATCCGACGTACGAGCAGTACTTC	CAGSAEHPTYEQYF
TRBV5-1	NA	NA	TRBJ2-1	TGCGCCAGCAGCCAAAGCCGGGACGGTTACAATGAGCAGTTCTTC	CASSQSRDGYNEQFF
TRBV12-3/TRBV12-4	TRBD2	many	TRBJ2-5	TGTGCCAGCAGTTTAAGCACGGGAGGGAGGGAGACCCAGTACTTC	CASSLSTGGRETQYF
TRBV5-1	NA	many	TRBJ1-1	TGCGCCAGCAGTTCTCGGACGGCGAACACTGAAGCTTTCTTT	CASSSRTANTEAFF
TRBV6-1	TRBD1	few	TRBJ2-7	TGTGCCAGCAGTTATCCGGGGACAGTGAGCTCCTACGAGCAGTACTTC	CASSYPGTVSSYEQYF
TRBV7-6	TRBD1	many	TRBJ2-1	TGTGCCAGCAGTCGAAGGGGACAGGGGGCCAACAATGAGCAGTTCTTC	CASSRRGQGANNEQFF
TRBV7-9	NA	NA	TRBJ1-2	TGTGCCAGCAACCATCTCGGGCCAACTAACTATGGCTACACCTTC	CASNHLGPTNYGYTF
TRBV9	TRBD1	few	TRBJ2-3	TGTGCCAGCAGCGCGACCAGGGGGCGCAGCACAGATACGCAGTATTTT	CASSATRGRSTDTQYF
TRBV20-1	NA	many	TRBJ2-3	TGCAGTGCTAGAGACCTCCTACTAGCTGGATATGACACAGATACGCAGTATTTT	CSARDLLLAGYDTDTQYF
TRBV6-2/TRBV6-3	NA	few	TRBJ1-5	TGTCCCGTTGGAGGCAGACCCAAGTTATCGCTCCAGCATTTT	CPVGGRPKLSLQHF
TRBV12-3/TRBV12-4	NA	NA	TRBJ2-1	TGTGCCAGCAGCACACAAGAGCAGTTCTTC	CASSTQEQFF
TRBV3-1	TRBD2	few	TRBJ2-7	TGTGCCAGCAGCCAAGAAACGTCCCCAGCGGGGAGTTACGAGCAGTACTTC	CASSQETSPAGSYEQYF
TRBV11-2	NA	few	TRBJ2-7	TGTGCCAGCAGCCCAACCCATCACGAGCAGTACTTC	CASSPTHHEQYF
TRBV3-1	TRBD1	NA	TRBJ1-5	TGTGCCAGCAGCGGAGCAGGGGGACTTAATCAGCCCCAGCATTTT	CASSGAGGLNQPQHF
TRBV29-1	TRBD1	NA	TRBJ2-7	TGCAGCGTTGAAGAACCGGGACAGGGGAACGTGCAGTACTTC	CSVEEPGQGNVQYF
TRBV12-3/TRBV12-4	NA	NA	TRBJ1-1	TGTGCCAGCAGTTTAGGCCACCCACTGAACACTGAAGCTTTCTTT	CASSLGHPLNTEAFF
TRBV29-1	NA	few	TRBJ2-3	TGCAGCGTTGCGAACCCCACAGATACGCAGTATTTT	CSVANPTDTQYF
TRBV30	NA	few	TRBJ2-3	TGTGCCTGGAGGCCTACCCGGGGGGCGGATACGCAGTATTTT	CAWRPTRGADTQYF
TRBV12-3/TRBV12-4	NA	many	TRBJ1-6	TGTGCCAGCAGCCAGGGCACCGGGCCCCTCCACTTT	CASSQGTGPLHF
TRBV29-1	NA	NA	TRBJ2-7	TGCAGCGTTGTACCGGGGAGGTCAACCCCCTACGAGCAGTACTTC	CSVVPGRSTPYEQYF
TRBV14	NA	NA	TRBJ2-5	TGTGCCAGCAGCCAAGGTGCCGGGGGAGTCCAAGAGACCCAGTACTTC	CASSQGAGGVQETQYF
TRBV14	NA	many	TRBJ2-7	TGTGCCAGCAGCCAAGATCGAGGGCCAGGCGCCTACGAGCAGTACTTC	CASSQDRGPGAYEQYF
TRBV13	NA	NA	TRBJ2-1	TGTGCCAGCAGCTTCGAGGACAGATACAATGAGCAGTTCTTC	CASSFEDRYNEQFF
TRBV3-1	NA	many	TRBJ2-3	TGTGCCAGCAGCCAAAATTTCCATGACACAGATACGCAGTATTTT	CASSQNFHDTDTQYF
TRBV7-2	NA	few	TRBJ2-7	TGTGCCAGCAGCCGATCGACAGGATCCTACGAGCAGTACTTC	CASSRSTGSYEQYF
TRBV27	TRBD2	many	TRBJ2-1	TGTGCCAGCAGTTTACTAGGTAGCGGGAGCTATTTTTCTAGTGAGCAGTTCTTC	CASSLLGSGSYFSSEQFF
TRBV11-2	NA	NA	TRBJ2-5	TGTGCCAGCATACGGGGGGACAACCAAGAGACCCAGTACTTC	CASIRGDNQETQYF
TRBV3-1	TRBD2	NA	TRBJ2-3	TGTGCCAGCAGCCTTAGGACTAGCGGGGGCACGCCCACAGATACGCAGTATTTT	CASSLRTSGGTPTDTQYF
TRBV12-3/TRBV12-4	NA	NA	TRBJ2-5	TGTGCCAGCAGCGCGGCGGGAAGAGAGACCCAGTACTTC	CASSAAGRETQYF